This TCR beta chain was sequenced in a study of T cell changes during pregnancy in multiple sclerosis. Some clones are missing from TCRdb's copy, which holds only in-frame ones; the method was immunoSEQ multiplex PCR. In the table there are 55,000 to 70,000 clones, approximately 90% of which are singletons. The CDR3 has 14 residues. The germline V gene encodes CDR1 KGHSH and CDR2 LQKENI. V shed 2 bases and J shed 1 base, with 8 bases lying between them. Sequenced here: peripheral blood, sampled in the second trimester of pregnancy. The rearrangement joins TRBV18 to TRBJ2-5; D possibly corresponds to TRBD2 (6 bases). This sequence originates from a female donor in good health, enrolled as a control in a pregnancy study. CDR3: CASSPGTGQETQYF. The CDR3 DNA sequence: TGTGCCAGCTCACCAGGGACTGGCCAAGAGACCCAGTACTTC.